The clone carrying this T cell receptor beta chain has just a few counts. The target antigen is unknown. Genomic DNA, the template, was used for profiling of the TCR beta VDJ and CDR3. TCRdb re-derived calls from the reads in MiXCR, one entry per CDR3 protein. The table has 100,000 to 150,000 distinct CDR3 sequences, about 43% seen once. The record originates from a study of CD8+CD57+ T cells in acquired aplastic anemia. Study-level information: The sorted CD4+ and CD8+ cells yielded an average around 3 ug of DNA.

Sequencing involved patients with CD8+CD57+ cell expansion previously shown by flow cytometry. The cohort consisted entirely of patients having severe acquired aplastic anemia. CDR3 length: 16 residues. With V trimmed by 0 bases and J by 1 base, 5 bases remained unmatched. Germline values: CDR1 LGHNA, CDR2 YNFKEQ. Findings of the study overall: Twenty-nine CD8+ CDR3 sequences were shared between patients and controls. Patients and controls were not found to differ significantly in CD8+ Simpson's diversity.

Material: sorted CD4+, CD8+, or CD8+CD57+ T cells (not recorded which) from PBMCs. The chain uses TRBV4-2 and TRBJ1-1, with 7 bases lining up with TRBD1. The TCR sequence derives from a human donor with aplastic anemia. For the CDR3, the DNA is TGTGCCAGCAGCCAAGATCTTAACAGGGGGAACACTGAAGCTTTCTTT. Amino acid sequence: CASSQDLNRGNTEAFF.